The 2 T cell receptor beta chains given below trace back to one sample, sequenced in a study of metastatic and nonmetastatic thyroid tumors (dated by TCRdb to about 2020). Receptor libraries were prepared by PCR. This sample was sequenced with an Illumina HiSeq 4000. TCRdb handled the public reads itself, with Q25 trimming in fastp and clone calling in MiXCR, and kept productive beta chains. In all, the sample holds 20,000 to 25,000 clones, and 9.5% to 13% of those were seen once. The ten largest clones represent roughly 30% of the sample. No patient had received any treatment before thyroid surgery. Sequencing used blood. These receptors came from a female donor with papillary thyroid cancer or a benign thyroid nodule (not recorded which). Some clones in this sample may be carry-over from other donors' samples.

This clone occurred many times. The genes are TRBV5-5 and TRBJ2-1; possibly TRBD1 for D (6 bases). Trimming cost V 4 bases and J 3 bases, with 14 bases left between them. Germline V CDR1 and CDR2: SGHKS, YYEKEE (reference sequence). CDR3 size: 15 residues. Here the CDR3 reads CASSPGQKFYNEQFF. The CDR3 region has the DNA TGTGCCAGCAGCCCAGGACAGAAGTTCTACAATGAGCAGTTCTTC.

This clone was recorded at least ten times. The rearrangement links TRBV6-1 to TRBJ1-4; the D is unclear. The CDR3 extends over 15 amino acids. Trimming stripped 4 bases from V and 4 bases from J, with 13 bases between. In germline, CDR1 is MNHNS, CDR2 SASEGT. The CDR3 region has the DNA TGTGCCAGCAGTGGTCAGGACGGATATAATGAAAAACTGTTTTTT. Translating gives CASSGQDGYNEKLFF.